Below, 14 T cell receptor beta chains from the same sample are listed, as sequenced in a study of CD8+CD57+ T cells in acquired aplastic anemia. Profiling that covered TCR beta VDJ and CDR3 relied on genomic DNA as its template. TCRdb reanalysed the reads using MiXCR and keeps one entry per CDR3 protein. The data contain 100,000 to 150,000 distinct CDR3 sequences, 40% to 60% of them singletons. Sequenced input: sorted CD4+, CD8+, or CD8+CD57+ T cells (not recorded which) from PBMCs. Receptors originate from a human donor in good health, serving as a control.

There are a few counts of this clonotype. CDR3 sequence: CASGLAGWDRGLYTIYF. CDR3 DNA: TGTGCTAGTGGTTTGGCCGGATGGGACAGGGGGCTTTACACCATATATTTT. The chain couples TRBV12-5 to TRBJ1-3; 12 nucleotides line up with TRBD1. V dropped 1 base and J dropped 8; count of bases not matched to a gene: 9. This CDR3 comprises 17 residues. Looked up from germline, CDR1 is LGHNT and CDR2 is FRNRAP. The full variable domain, in which reference TRBV12-5 and TRBJ1-3 provide the parts outside the CDR3, is DARVTQTPRHKVTEMGQEVTMRCQPILGHNTVFWYRQTMMQGLELLAYFRNRAPLDDSGMPKDRFSAEMPDATLATLKIQPSEPRDSAVYFCASGLAGWDRGLYTIYFGEGSWLTVV.

The rearrangement uses TRBV20-1 and TRBJ2-5; D is unresolved. Trimming pared 1 base from V and 5 bases from J, leaving 11 bases between. The CDR3 runs 13 residues. Germline V gene data show CDR1 as DFQATT and CDR2 as SNEGSKA (reference sequence). The chain's CDR3 is CSARVETKETQYF. The CDR3 DNA follows: TGCAGTGCTAGAGTTGAGACAAAGGAGACCCAGTACTTC.

This clonotype was detected many times. The chain employs TRBV12-3 or TRBV12-4 and TRBJ1-2; perhaps TRBD1 as D (6 bases). The CDR3 extends over 14 amino acids. The V end lost 6 bases, the J end lost 7 bases, and 18 bases lay between the germline ends. DNA of the CDR3: TGTGCCAGCAGCCGACAGGTCCGTTCGGGTGGCTACACCTTC. Its translation is CASSRQVRSGGYTF.

This clonotype was observed a single time. This chain joins TRBV19 and TRBJ1-1; TRBD1 might be the D (5 bases). The CDR3 spans 13 residues. V was pared by 9 bases and J by 0 bases, with 11 bases between. The germline V gene encodes CDR1 LNHDA and CDR2 SQIVND (reference sequence). CDR3 bases: TGTGCCAGCCAGGGACTGATGAACACTGAAGCTTTCTTT. Its protein is CASQGLMNTEAFF. The full variable domain, in which reference TRBV19 and TRBJ1-1 provide the parts outside the CDR3, is DGGITQSPKYLFRKEGQNVTLSCEQNLNHDAMYWYRQDPGQGLRLIYYSQIVNDFQKGDIAEGYSVSREKKESFPLTVTSAQKNPTAFYLCASQGLMNTEAFFGQGTRLTVV.

The chain is built from TRBV20-1 and TRBJ1-1; a possible D gene is TRBD1 (6 bases). CDR1 is DFQATT and CDR2 is SNEGSKA in the germline V gene (reference sequence). The CDR3 is 13 residues long. Trimming removed 5 bases from V and 5 bases from J, with 15 bases in between. CDR3: CSALQGRGTEAFF. The CDR3 nucleotides read TGCAGTGCTCTACAGGGTCGGGGTACTGAAGCTTTCTTT.

This clonotype has a count of ten or more. The chain recombines TRBV27 with TRBJ1-2, with D perhaps matching TRBD1 (5 bases). The germline V gene has CDR1 MNHEY and CDR2 SMNVEV (reference sequence). The V and J ends lost 5 bases and 6 bases respectively, with 22 bases between them. CDR3 length: 16 residues. This chain's CDR3 is CASSPGVGQTLDGYTF. CDR3 nucleotide sequence: TGTGCCAGCAGTCCCGGCGTGGGGCAAACCCTTGATGGCTACACCTTC.

This clonotype was detected a few times. V gene TRBV10-3 combines with J gene TRBJ2-7; 7 nucleotides agree with TRBD1. The V and J ends lost 11 bases and 3 bases, in that order; junction bases with no gene match: 19. CDR3 length equals 16 residues. Germline assignment: CDR1 ENHRY and CDR2 SYGVKD. The CDR3 DNA reads as TGTGCCTTGTCGCCCCACGGGACAGAAGACCACTACGAGCAGTACTTC. Its protein product is CALSPHGTEDHYEQYF.

V usage is TRBV19 and J usage is TRBJ1-2, with D perhaps TRBD1 (5 bases). CDR3 length: 14 amino acids. CDR1 is LNHDA, CDR2 SQIVND, per germline (reference sequence). V shed 1 base and J shed 0 bases, with 6 bases lying between them. CDR3 region: CASSIGQTNYGYTF. The DNA for the CDR3 is TGTGCCAGTAGTATAGGACAGACTAACTATGGCTACACCTTC.

This clonotype has at least ten counts. The rearrangement links TRBV2 to TRBJ2-7; 9 positions match TRBD1. The V segment lost 4 bases and the J segment 3 bases; nucleotides outside the gene matches: 4. CDR1 is SNHLY and CDR2 is FYNNEI in the germline V gene. The CDR3 runs to 14 residues. DNA of the CDR3: TGTGCCAGCAGTGGTCGACAGGGGGGCTACGAGCAGTACTTC. Its protein is CASSGRQGGYEQYF.

This clonotype showed up just once. This sequence joins TRBV9 and TRBJ1-4; D ambiguous. Trimming took 0 bases from V and 5 from J, leaving 11 bases between them. The germline CDR1 and CDR2 sequences are SGDLS and YYNGEE. CDR3 length equals 15 residues. CDR3 sequence (DNA): TGTGCCAGCAGCGTAGAGGATAGGAGAAATGAAAAACTGTTTTTT. Protein sequence: CASSVEDRRNEKLFF.

This clonotype was picked up many times. The chain links TRBV20-1 to TRBJ1-4, with TRBD1 identical over 11 bases. The CDR3 consists of 13 residues. Germline assignment: CDR1 DFQATT and CDR2 SNEGSKA (reference sequence). J was trimmed by 7 bases and V by 4 bases; bases with no gene match: 2. The CDR3 coding sequence is TGCAGTGCTAAGGACAGGGGGCTTGAAAAACTGTTTTTT. Protein sequence: CSAKDRGLEKLFF.

This clonotype occurred once. This rearrangement joins TRBV2 to TRBJ1-2; 8 bases fit TRBD1. The V and J ends lost 6 bases and 4 bases, in that order; junction bases with no gene match: 4. CDR3 size: 13 residues. Per germline, CDR1 SNHLY and CDR2 FYNNEI. DNA of the CDR3: TGTGCCAGCAGCGTAACAGGGGGCTATGGCTACACCTTC. It yields the protein CASSVTGGYGYTF.

There are many counts of this clonotype. The rearrangement uses TRBV5-5 and TRBJ1-3; D gene uncertain. The germline CDR1 and CDR2 sequences are SGHKS and YYEKEE (reference sequence). The ends were cut back, 7 bases at V and 3 bases at J, with 11 bases in the middle. The CDR3 contains 13 residues. CDR3 amino acids: CASGRLLGNTIYF. CDR3 sequence (DNA): TGTGCCAGCGGTCGGCTACTTGGAAACACCATATATTTT. The entire variable domain, with the rest obtained from reference TRBV5-5 and TRBJ1-3, is as follows: DAGVTQSPTHLIKTRGQQVTLRCSPISGHKSVSWYQQVLGQGPQFIFQYYEKEERGRGNFPDRFSARQFPNYSSELNVNALLLGDSALYLCASGRLLGNTIYFGEGSWLTVV.

The chain uses TRBV7-2 and TRBJ1-6; 7 positions agree with TRBD1. Germline V CDR1 and CDR2: SGHTA, FQGNSA. Trimming cost V 6 bases and J 6 bases; bases outside gene matches: 5. The CDR3 sequence is 14 residues long. CDR3 in amino acids: CASRGQVTNSPLHF. CDR3 nucleotides: TGTGCCAGCAGAGGACAGGTTACTAATTCACCCCTCCACTTT.